A single sample gave rise to the 18 T cell receptor beta chains below, sequenced in a study of blood T cell repertoires in COVID-19. Clones were read by immunoSEQ multiplex PCR, and TCRdb kept only the in-frame ones, dropping some. The sample holds about 310,000 clones, 89% seen once. The material sequenced was PBMCs or T cells enriched from blood (not recorded which). All receptors come from a woman in her thirties who had recovered from COVID-19.

Notes on this clone: Other DNA sequences within the sample encode an identical CDR3. The chain is built from TRBV28 and TRBJ1-2, with D hard to call. V was cut by 2 bases and J by 4 bases, with 5 bases left in between. Per germline, CDR1 MDHEN and CDR2 SYDVKM. The CDR3 loop spans 12 amino acids. In DNA, the CDR3 is TGTGCCAGCAGTTTAACGGTCTATGGCTACACCTTC. Its protein is CASSLTVYGYTF.

The chain is built from TRBV20-1 and TRBJ2-5; the match to TRBD2 covers 10 bases. The CDR3 runs 16 residues. The J segment lost 5 bases and the V segment lost 3 bases, leaving 12 bases of the junction unmatched. CDR1 and CDR2 (germline): DFQATT, SNEGSKA (reference sequence). The CDR3 DNA sequence: TGCAGTGCTAGTTTCGGGGCTAGCGGGAGCTCGGAGACCCAGTACTTC. It encodes CSASFGASGSSETQYF.

The chain combines TRBV10-3 with TRBJ2-1; D might be TRBD2 (6 bases). Trimming cost V 4 bases and J 6 bases, with 10 bases left between them. There are 13 residues in the CDR3. Germline lookup yields CDR1 ENHRY and CDR2 SYGVKD. The CDR3 region is CAISGIAVNEQFF. In DNA, the CDR3 is TGTGCCATCAGTGGGATAGCGGTCAATGAGCAGTTCTTC.

This clone was found once. This sequence joins TRBV3-1 (or the pseudogene TRBV3-2) and TRBJ2-7; TRBD1 aligns across 11 bases. Germline lookup yields CDR1 LGHDT and CDR2 YNNKEL (reference sequence). V shed 3 bases and J 1 base; nucleotides not matched to a gene: 5. CDR3 length equals 16 residues. The CDR3 nucleotides read TGTGCCAGCAGCCAGATTGGACAGGGGGCTTCCTACGAGCAGTACTTC. It yields the protein CASSQIGQGASYEQYF.

The chain joins TRBV28 to TRBJ2-3; no definite D call. Germline assignment: CDR1 MDHEN and CDR2 SYDVKM. V dropped 6 bases and J dropped 1 base, with 5 bases sitting between them. CDR3 length: 12 amino acids. CDR3 nucleotides: TGTGCCAGCAGAACAGGCACAGATACGCAGTATTTT. As protein: CASRTGTDTQYF.

The rearrangement uses TRBV27 and TRBJ2-7; D call uncertain. CDR3 size: 14 residues. V was clipped by 4 bases and J by 4 bases, with 14 bases between them. Looked up from germline, CDR1 is MNHEY and CDR2 is SMNVEV (reference sequence). DNA for the CDR3: TGTGCCAGCAGTTCCTTAGCCCCACCTTACGAGCAGTACTTC. Amino acids: CASSSLAPPYEQYF.

The chain uses TRBV5-1 and TRBJ2-2, with 10 bases lining up with TRBD1. This CDR3 contains 14 residues. Germline-derived CDR1 and CDR2 are SGHRS and YFSETQ. The ends lost 7 bases at V and 4 bases at J; junction bases unmatched: 4. The CDR3 nucleotides are TGCGCCAGCTCCAGGGACAGGGGCACCGGGGAGCTGTTTTTT. It yields the protein CASSRDRGTGELFF.

For the CDR3, the DNA is TGTGCCAGCAGCTTAATGAGGGGAAACACCATATATTTT. Translation: CASSLMRGNTIYF. The chain joins TRBV7-2 to TRBJ1-3; no clear D gene. Germline V gives CDR1 SGHTA, CDR2 FQGNSA. The V end lost 2 bases, the J end lost 4 bases, and 6 bases lay between the germline ends. CDR3 length equals 13 residues.

J is TRBJ1-5 and V is TRBV24-1; 7 nucleotides line up with TRBD1. CDR3 length equals 13 residues. Germline values: CDR1 KGHDR, CDR2 SFDVKD. V shed 5 bases and J 5 bases; nucleotides not matched to a gene: 2. CDR3 bases: TGTGCCACCAGTGGGCAGGGGGATCAGCCCCAGCATTTT. Translated: CATSGQGDQPQHF.

This rearrangement joins TRBV12-5 to TRBJ2-2; perhaps TRBD1 as D (6 bases). From germline, CDR1 is LGHNT and CDR2 FRNRAP. The length of the CDR3 is 14 residues. The ends were cut back, 5 bases at V and 1 base at J, with 8 bases in the middle. Here the CDR3 reads CASGMGQNTGELFF. CDR3 nucleotide sequence: TGTGCTAGTGGTATGGGACAGAACACCGGGGAGCTGTTTTTT.

The chain employs TRBV19 and TRBJ2-2; no firm D call. Germline loops: CDR1 LNHDA, CDR2 SQIVND (reference sequence). CDR3 length: 15 residues. V was clipped by 2 bases and J by 2 bases, with 9 bases between them. The CDR3 region has the DNA TGTGCCAGTAGTATATCACGGGTTAACACCGGGGAGCTGTTTTTT. Protein: CASSISRVNTGELFF.

The rearrangement uses TRBV16 and TRBJ2-1, with 8 nucleotides matching TRBD1. Germline V lookup: CDR1 KGHSY, CDR2 FQNENV. J was trimmed by 2 bases and V by 0 bases; bases with no gene match: 3. This CDR3 has 16 amino acids. The CDR3 sequence is CASSQSPDRAYNEQFF. CDR3 in DNA: TGTGCCAGCAGCCAATCTCCGGACAGGGCCTACAATGAGCAGTTCTTC.

The CDR3 DNA sequence: TGTGCCAGCAGCTCCCAGGGTACAGATACGCAGTATTTT. This translates into CASSSQGTDTQYF. The V call is TRBV7-3, the J call TRBJ2-3; D might be TRBD1 (5 bases). Germline V lookup: CDR1 SGHTA, CDR2 FQGTGA. The CDR3 is 13 amino acids. V was clipped by 4 bases and J by 3 bases, with 8 bases between them.

This chain links TRBV14 with TRBJ2-5, with D possibly TRBD2 on 7 matching bases. Germline V gene lookup returns CDR1 SGHDN and CDR2 FVKESK. This CDR3 has 13 amino acids. The germline V and J ends were trimmed by 3 bases and 5 bases, with 10 bases remaining between them. The CDR3 protein is CASSHGRGETQYF. The CDR3 nucleotides are TGTGCCAGCAGCCATGGGAGGGGGGAGACCCAGTACTTC.

The V and J genes are TRBV7-6 and TRBJ2-1; tentatively, D is TRBD2 (5 bases). Germline V gives CDR1 SGHVS, CDR2 FNYEAQ. The CDR3 totals 15 residues. Between the trimmed V and J ends, which lost 5 bases and 9 bases, there was a span of 20 bases. The CDR3 here is CASSAQAFLAGEQFF. CDR3 nucleotides: TGTGCCAGCAGCGCCCAGGCGTTTCTAGCTGGTGAGCAGTTCTTC.

This chain links TRBV10-3 with TRBJ2-1, with TRBD1 as a possible D gene (5 bases). V was cut by 4 bases and J by 1 base, with 14 bases left in between. The V gene's germline CDR1 is ENHRY and CDR2 SYGVKD. This CDR3 has 16 amino acids. The DNA of the CDR3 is TGTGCCATCAGTGTTAAAGGGGCAGGTTCCTACAATGAGCAGTTCTTC. Amino acids: CAISVKGAGSYNEQFF.

The V call is TRBV7-9, the J call TRBJ2-7; 7 bases fit TRBD1. In germline, CDR1 is SEHNR, CDR2 FQNEAQ (reference sequence). This CDR3 has 16 residues. V dropped 5 bases and J dropped 1; count of bases not matched to a gene: 11. The CDR3 reads CASSPNPGQKSYEQYF. The CDR3 DNA is TGTGCCAGCAGCCCAAATCCGGGACAGAAATCCTACGAGCAGTACTTC.

The chain uses TRBV4-2 and TRBJ2-2, with D possibly TRBD2 on 5 matching bases. Germline V gene lookup returns CDR1 LGHNA and CDR2 YNFKEQ. Trimming took 1 base from V and 4 from J, leaving 16 bases between them. The CDR3 loop spans 17 amino acids. The CDR3 DNA reads as TGTGCCAGCAGCCAAGCTTCCGTGGGAGTAGGCACCGGGGAGCTGTTTTTT. Its protein product is CASSQASVGVGTGELFF.